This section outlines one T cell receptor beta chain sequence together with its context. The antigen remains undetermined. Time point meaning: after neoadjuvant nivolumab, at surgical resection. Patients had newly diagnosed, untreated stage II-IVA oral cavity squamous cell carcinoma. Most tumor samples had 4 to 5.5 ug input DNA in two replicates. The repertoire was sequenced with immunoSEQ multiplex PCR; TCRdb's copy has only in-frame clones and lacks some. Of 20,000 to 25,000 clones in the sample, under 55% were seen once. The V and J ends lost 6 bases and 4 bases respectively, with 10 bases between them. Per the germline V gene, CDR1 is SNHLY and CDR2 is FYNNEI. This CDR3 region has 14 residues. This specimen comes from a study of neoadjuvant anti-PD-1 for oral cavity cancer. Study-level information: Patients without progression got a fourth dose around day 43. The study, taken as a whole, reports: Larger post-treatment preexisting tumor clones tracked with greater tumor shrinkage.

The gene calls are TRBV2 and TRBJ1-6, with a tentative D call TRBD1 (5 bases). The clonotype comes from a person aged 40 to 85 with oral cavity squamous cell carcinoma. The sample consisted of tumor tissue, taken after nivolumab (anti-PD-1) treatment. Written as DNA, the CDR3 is TGTGCCAGCAGGACGACAGTTTATAATTCACCCCTCCACTTT. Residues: CASRTTVYNSPLHF.